These T cell receptor beta chains were read from a single sample in a study of blood T cell repertoires in COVID-19. The data were produced by immunoSEQ multiplex PCR, yet TCRdb's version contains in-frame clones alone and is incomplete. The sample has over 200,000 clones, 75% to 90% seen once. What was sequenced was peripheral blood. Receptors were obtained from a man aged 30 to 39 who had recovered from COVID-19. Each CDR3 is given with its conserved first and last residue. The D gene is left open where the match is weak. Clone size is given for some rows only: seen once, a few or many times, or a class if the clone is expanded.

J gene | clone size | V gene | D gene | CDR3 protein | CDR3 DNA
TRBJ2-4 | - | TRBV11-3 | TRBD2 | CASSVRGGDIQYF | TGTGCCAGCAGCGTAAGGGGAGGGGACATTCAGTACTTC
TRBJ2-7 | - | TRBV5-1 | - | CASSDLGSYEQYF | TGCGCCAGCAGCGATCTAGGCTCCTACGAGCAGTACTTC
TRBJ2-7 | - | TRBV4-2 | - | CASSQVFFQGRSHEQYF | TGTGCCAGCAGCCAAGTTTTTTTCCAGGGTCGAAGCCACGAGCAGTACTTC
TRBJ1-2 | - | TRBV20-1 | - | CSARGMGGYTF | TGCAGTGCCAGGGGAATGGGCGGCTACACCTTC
TRBJ1-2 | - | TRBV4-1 | TRBD1 | CASSQGTGSNYGYTF | TGCGCCAGCAGCCAAGGGACAGGCTCTAACTATGGCTACACCTTC
TRBJ2-2 | - | TRBV19 | - | CASSIWKGDTGELFF | TGTGCCAGTAGTATCTGGAAAGGGGACACCGGGGAGCTGTTTTTT
TRBJ2-4 | - | TRBV7-2 | TRBD2 | CASSTHGGDKNIQYF | TGTGCCAGCAGCACTCACGGGGGGGACAAAAACATTCAGTACTTC
TRBJ2-1 | - | TRBV30 | - | CAWTGVGNEQFF | TGTGCCTGGACAGGGGTCGGCAATGAGCAGTTCTTC
TRBJ1-1 | - | TRBV3-1/TRBV3-2 | TRBD1 | CATSPGTGRNTEAFF | TGTGCCACCAGCCCCGGGACAGGGCGAAACACTGAAGCTTTCTTT
TRBJ1-6 | - | TRBV6-5 | - | CASSRHENSPLHF | TGTGCCAGCAGCAGACACGAGAATTCACCCCTCCACTTT
TRBJ2-2 | - | TRBV10-3 | TRBD2 | CAISRTSGGAKFTGELFF | TGTGCCATCAGCCGGACTAGCGGGGGGGCTAAGTTCACCGGGGAGCTGTTTTTT
TRBJ1-3 | once | TRBV7-2 | TRBD1 | CASSRGQTGNTIYF | TGTGCCAGCAGCCGGGGACAGACTGGAAACACCATATATTTT
TRBJ2-7 | - | TRBV10-3 | TRBD2 | CAIKGREEQYF | TGTGCCATCAAGGGGAGGGAAGAGCAGTACTTC
TRBJ2-1 | - | TRBV11-2 | TRBD2 | CASSLVRGVSYNEQFF | TGTGCCAGCAGCTTAGTTCGGGGGGTCTCCTACAATGAGCAGTTCTTC
TRBJ1-2 | - | TRBV7-2 | - | CASSLGVTNYGYTF | TGTGCCAGCAGCTTGGGAGTAACCAACTATGGCTACACCTTC
TRBJ2-2 | - | TRBV7-9 | - | CASSFGVGGELFF | TGTGCCAGCAGCTTCGGGGTAGGCGGGGAGCTGTTTTTT
TRBJ2-1 | - | TRBV9 | TRBD1 | CASSLGQGYNEQFF | TGTGCCAGCAGCTTAGGACAGGGCTACAATGAGCAGTTCTTC
TRBJ2-7 | - | TRBV5-4 | TRBD1 | CASSPSRDRFYEQYF | TGTGCCAGCAGCCCCTCCCGGGACAGATTCTACGAGCAGTACTTC
TRBJ2-7 | - | TRBV4-1 | - | CASSRAGQGASIEQYF | TGCGCCAGCAGCCGGGCCGGACAAGGAGCATCAATCGAGCAGTACTTC
TRBJ1-3 | - | TRBV10-2 | - | CASRTDSFGNTIYF | TGCGCCAGCCGGACAGATTCCTTTGGAAACACCATATATTTT
TRBJ2-7 | once | TRBV6-5 | TRBD1 | CASSYSTGAEIYEQYF | TGTGCCAGCAGTTACTCCACAGGGGCCGAAATCTACGAGCAGTACTTC
TRBJ2-7 | - | TRBV11-2 | TRBD1 | CASSPYTGGPYEQYF | TGTGCCAGCAGCCCCTACACAGGGGGCCCTTACGAGCAGTACTTC
TRBJ1-2 | - | TRBV7-2 | - | CASSLQGANYGYTF | TGTGCCAGCAGTCTACAGGGAGCTAACTATGGCTACACCTTC
TRBJ1-1 | - | TRBV9 | TRBD1 | CASSVVTGVMNTEAFF | TGTGCCAGCAGCGTAGTGACAGGGGTCATGAACACTGAAGCTTTCTTT
TRBJ1-2 | - | TRBV10-1 | - | CASSESRARGYGYTF | TGCGCCAGCAGTGAGTCGAGGGCCCGCGGGTATGGCTACACCTTC
TRBJ1-2 | once | TRBV5-1 | - | CASSLEQGLSGYTF | TGCGCCAGCAGCTTGGAACAGGGCCTAAGTGGCTACACCTTC
TRBJ1-2 | - | TRBV6-6 | TRBD1 | CASTDRDRALYGYTF | TGTGCCAGCACCGATCGGGACAGGGCACTCTATGGCTACACCTTC
TRBJ2-3 | - | TRBV6-5 | - | CASGRGDTQYF | TGTGCCAGCGGCCGGGGTGATACGCAGTATTTT
TRBJ1-4 | - | TRBV19 | - | CASSINGNHEKLFF | TGTGCCAGTAGTATAAACGGTAACCATGAAAAACTGTTTTTT
TRBJ2-1 | - | TRBV6-6 | - | CASSSGPGNEQFF | TGTGCCAGCAGTTCAGGGCCGGGCAATGAGCAGTTCTTC
TRBJ2-5 | - | TRBV6-2/TRBV6-3 | - | CASSPLETQYF | TGTGCCAGCAGTCCCCTGGAGACCCAGTACTTC
TRBJ2-7 | - | TRBV21-1 | - | CASSKEEGSSSYEQYF | TGTGCCAGCAGCAAAGAGGAGGGGTCGAGCTCCTACGAGCAGTACTTC
TRBJ1-3 | - | TRBV4-1 | TRBD1 | CASSSLDRGPGNTIYF | TGCGCCTCGTCTAGTCTCGACAGGGGACCTGGAAACACCATATATTTT
TRBJ1-4 | - | TRBV27 | - | CASTAAHNFGHEKLFF | TGTGCCAGCACCGCTGCCCACAACTTTGGGCATGAAAAACTGTTTTTT
TRBJ2-3 | - | TRBV14 | TRBD2 | CASSQGPVRGGRDTQYF | TGTGCCAGCAGCCAAGGCCCGGTACGGGGGGGCCGGGATACGCAGTATTTT
TRBJ1-1 | - | TRBV5-1 | - | CASSLVRQTDMNTEAFF | TGCGCCAGCAGCTTGGTTAGACAGACGGATATGAACACTGAAGCTTTCTTT
TRBJ1-6 | - | TRBV19 | - | CASNQGYNSPLHF | TGTGCCAGTAATCAGGGGTATAATTCACCCCTCCACTTT
TRBJ1-1 | - | TRBV2 | TRBD1 | CASSEGGTGRMNTEAFF | TGTGCCAGCAGTGAAGGGGGGACAGGGCGCATGAACACTGAAGCTTTCTTT
TRBJ2-5 | few | TRBV2 | TRBD2 | CASRKGLAERTQYF | TGTGCCAGCAGGAAGGGACTAGCGGAGCGGACCCAGTACTTC
TRBJ2-7 | - | TRBV25-1 | TRBD1 | CASSPLGQGKVYEQYF | TGTGCCAGCAGTCCGTTGGGACAGGGGAAAGTCTACGAGCAGTACTTC
TRBJ2-7 | - | TRBV7-9 | TRBD1 | CASSLVGGQGSYEQYF | TGTGCCAGCAGCTTAGTAGGGGGACAGGGCTCCTACGAGCAGTACTTC